Presented here are 23 T cell receptor beta chains from one specimen sequenced in a study of cytomegalovirus exposure and HLA in healthy donors listed by TCRdb under 2017. Library creation used the immunoSEQ multiplex PCR assay. A mixture of 60 forward primers for TCR Vbeta segments and 13 reverse primers for TCR Jbeta segments was used in the multiplex PCR. This is the immuneACCESS table as TCRdb keeps it, with only in-frame sequences that have V and J called. A part of the clones is gone; compared with another copy, unresolved V genes explain less than half, and the rest is unexplained. The table kept for this sample lists fewer than 85,000 clones. The ten biggest clones cover roughly 4.7% of the sample. The specimen was PBMCs. The receptors come from a middle-aged woman in good health and CMV-seropositive.

CDR3 nucleotide sequence: TGTGCCAGCAGCTCCTGGGACAGTTTTTCTTACGAGCAGTACTTC. It specifies CASSSWDSFSYEQYF. The chain couples TRBV7-3 to TRBJ2-7, with 7 bases fitting TRBD1. Germline CDR1 SGHTA, CDR2 FQGTGA. The length of the CDR3 is 15 residues. Trimming cost V 4 bases and J 4 bases; bases outside gene matches: 10.

The gene calls are TRBV19 and TRBJ2-7; TRBD2 might be the D (6 bases). Germline CDR1 is LNHDA and CDR2 is SQIVND (reference sequence). The CDR3 has 16 residues. Trimming took 10 bases from V and 6 from J, leaving 28 bases between them. This CDR3 reads CATTRKGGLVGVEQYF. The DNA for the CDR3 is TGTGCCACCACCCGTAAGGGAGGACTCGTTGGGGTCGAGCAGTACTTC.

This chain uses TRBV4-3 with TRBJ2-1; perhaps TRBD2 as D (6 bases). The V and J ends lost 1 base and 8 bases respectively, with 12 bases between them. This CDR3 has 14 amino acids. Germline V gene sequence: CDR1 LGHNA, CDR2 YSLEER. CDR3 amino acids: CASSQAAREHEQFF. DNA of the CDR3: TGCGCCAGCAGCCAAGCGGCCCGGGAGCATGAGCAGTTCTTC.

The rearrangement links TRBV5-4 to TRBJ2-2; tentative D call: TRBD2 (7 bases). Germline V lookup: CDR1 SGHNT, CDR2 YYREEE (reference sequence). Trimming removed 7 bases from V and 3 bases from J, with 10 bases in between. This CDR3 comprises 13 residues. The CDR3 spells CASGGAHTGELFF. In DNA form, the CDR3 reads TGTGCCAGCGGGGGGGCCCACACCGGGGAGCTGTTTTTT.

The V call is TRBV7-9, the J call TRBJ2-5, with 9 bases that match TRBD1. The V and J ends lost 4 bases and 0 bases, in that order; junction bases with no gene match: 6. Germline assignment: CDR1 SEHNR and CDR2 FQNEAQ (reference sequence). The CDR3 spans 16 residues. The CDR3, as DNA: TGTGCCAGCAGCTCGGGGGACAGGGCGTACCAAGAGACCCAGTACTTC. Residues: CASSSGDRAYQETQYF.

The genes are TRBV4-3 and TRBJ2-7, with D unclear. Trimming removed 0 bases at V and 3 bases at J, with 12 bases between. From germline, CDR1 is LGHNA and CDR2 YSLEER. The CDR3 totals 15 residues. The CDR3 here is CASSQENLLNYEQYF. The CDR3 nucleotides read TGCGCCAGCAGCCAAGAAAATCTACTCAACTACGAGCAGTACTTC.

This chain joins TRBV30 and TRBJ2-1; 7 nucleotides match TRBD2. Trimming cost V 0 bases and J 3 bases; bases outside gene matches: 5. This CDR3 has 15 residues. The germline V gene encodes CDR1 GTSNPN and CDR2 SVGIG (reference sequence). The CDR3 is CAWSVRGSLYNEQFF. The CDR3 nucleotides read TGTGCCTGGAGTGTACGCGGGAGCCTCTACAATGAGCAGTTCTTC.

CDR3 residues: CASSGFEGGGYTF. The DNA of the CDR3 is TGTGCCAGTAGTGGATTTGAGGGAGGCGGCTACACCTTC. This rearrangement joins TRBV19 to TRBJ1-2; D is ambiguous. The CDR3 is made up of 13 amino acids. Germline lookup yields CDR1 LNHDA and CDR2 SQIVND (reference sequence). The ends were cut back, 5 bases at V and 8 bases at J, with 15 bases in the middle. The full variable domain, in which reference TRBV19 and TRBJ1-2 provide the parts outside the CDR3, is DGGITQSPKYLFRKEGQNVTLSCEQNLNHDAMYWYRQDPGQGLRLIYYSQIVNDFQKGDIAEGYSVSREKKESFPLTVTSAQKNPTAFYLCASSGFEGGGYTFGSGTRLTVV.

This sequence joins TRBV2 and TRBJ1-1; no definite D call. This CDR3 contains 10 residues. Germline assignment: CDR1 SNHLY and CDR2 FYNNEI. The V gene lost 4 bases and the J gene lost 14 bases, with 11 bases spanning the gap. CDR3 sequence: CASSVSVLFF. As DNA, the CDR3 is TGTGCCAGCAGTGTGAGCGTCCTCTTCTTT.

This chain connects TRBV19 to TRBJ1-4, with D possibly TRBD1 on 5 matching bases. The length of the CDR3 is 16 residues. Germline CDR1 LNHDA, CDR2 SQIVND (reference sequence). V was shortened by 5 bases and J by 8 bases, with 21 bases between the two germline ends. The CDR3 DNA reads as TGTGCCAGTAGTGTTCAGGGATTTCGTGTTTCCGAAAAACTGTTTTTT. Protein product: CASSVQGFRVSEKLFF.

The chain combines TRBV2 with TRBJ2-7; D may be TRBD1 (6 bases). V gave up 3 bases and J gave up 5 bases, with 11 bases separating them. Germline V CDR1 and CDR2: SNHLY, FYNNEI. This CDR3 comprises 13 residues. CDR3 protein: CASSDNRAHEQYF. The CDR3 nucleotides are TGTGCCAGCAGTGATAACAGGGCCCACGAGCAGTACTTC.

The V and J genes are TRBV10-2 and TRBJ2-7, with D possibly being TRBD1 (6 bases). The CDR3 spans 13 residues. Trimming pared 6 bases from V and 1 base from J, leaving 10 bases between. Germline assignment: CDR1 WSHSY and CDR2 SAAADI. CDR3 loop: CASSRDKSYEQYF. CDR3 sequence (DNA): TGCGCCAGCAGCCGGGACAAGTCCTACGAGCAGTACTTC.

The V call is TRBV28, the J call TRBJ1-4, with 8 bases that match TRBD1. Trimming at V came to 6 bases and at J to 10 bases, leaving 4 bases not matched to a gene. Germline V gene data show CDR1 as MDHEN and CDR2 as SYDVKM. The CDR3 sequence is 12 residues long. The CDR3 nucleotides read TGTGCCAGCAGCGGAACAGGGGGAAAACTGTTTTTT. This sequence encodes CASSGTGGKLFF.

V usage is TRBV6-1 and J usage is TRBJ1-1; D is unresolved. The CDR3 loop spans 14 amino acids. The V and J ends lost 0 bases and 8 bases respectively, with 13 bases between them. The germline CDR1 and CDR2 sequences are MNHNS and SASEGT. CDR3 amino acids: CASSEASGWAEAFF. The CDR3, as DNA: TGTGCCAGCAGTGAAGCTTCGGGATGGGCCGAAGCTTTCTTT.

The chain recombines TRBV6-4 with TRBJ2-1; 13 bases match TRBD2. The CDR3 runs 15 residues. The germline V gene encodes CDR1 MRHNA and CDR2 SNTAGT. The trim removed 4 bases at V and 8 bases at J, leaving 5 bases unmatched. The CDR3 region has the DNA TGTGCCAGCAGTGCGGGACTAGCGGGACCCGATGAGCAGTTCTTC. As protein: CASSAGLAGPDEQFF.

The V and J genes are TRBV4-1 and TRBJ2-7; TRBD2 matches at 12 bases. Germline V gene data show CDR1 as MGHRA and CDR2 as YSYEKL. The CDR3 is 16 amino acids. V lost 2 bases to trimming and J lost 2 bases; unmatched junction nucleotides: 4. CDR3 residues: CASSQTLAGGPYEQYF. CDR3 bases: TGCGCCAGCAGCCAAACCCTAGCGGGGGGGCCCTACGAGCAGTACTTC.

The chain is built from TRBV7-3 and TRBJ1-2; 12 bases align to TRBD1. Germline V gene lookup returns CDR1 SGHTA and CDR2 FQGTGA. CDR3 length: 16 amino acids. The V segment lost 1 base and the J segment 7 bases; nucleotides outside the gene matches: 7. CDR3 DNA sequence: TGTGCCAGCAGCTTAAGGGGACAGGGGGCGGTCACTGGCTACACCTTC. This sequence encodes CASSLRGQGAVTGYTF. The full variable domain, with the rest looked up from reference TRBV7-3 and TRBJ1-2, is GAGVSQTPSNKVTEKGKYVELRCDPISGHTALYWYRQSLGQGPEFLIYFQGTGAADDSGLPNDRFFAVRPEGSVSTLKIQRTERGDSAVYLCASSLRGQGAVTGYTFGSGTRLTVV.

The rearrangement joins TRBV27 to TRBJ2-1; no reliable D call. Trimming removed 5 bases at V and 3 bases at J, with 14 bases between. This CDR3 is built from 15 residues. In germline, CDR1 is MNHEY, CDR2 SMNVEV (reference sequence). The CDR3 here is CASSRGSTNYNEQFF. Here the CDR3 DNA reads TGTGCCAGCAGTCGCGGTAGCACTAACTACAATGAGCAGTTCTTC.

CDR3 protein: CASSSVYAGEETQYF. The CDR3, as DNA: TGTGCCAGCAGTTCCGTTTACGCGGGGGAAGAGACCCAGTACTTC. The chain uses TRBV27 and TRBJ2-5; TRBD2 aligns across 7 bases. Germline CDR1 and CDR2: MNHEY and SMNVEV (reference sequence). This CDR3 has 15 amino acids. Unmatched junction bases numbered 8, after V lost 4 bases and J lost 3 bases.

This chain joins TRBV27 and TRBJ2-5, with 9 bases lining up with TRBD1. The CDR3 runs 15 residues. In germline, CDR1 is MNHEY, CDR2 SMNVEV (reference sequence). The junction had 7 bases not matched to a gene; V was cut back by 6 bases and J by 2 bases. The DNA of the CDR3 is TGTGCCAGCAGACGCGGACAGGGGAGTCAAGAGACCCAGTACTTC. It codes for CASRRGQGSQETQYF.

The V gene is TRBV7-8, the J gene TRBJ2-2; 9 nucleotides line up with TRBD1. This CDR3 is 16 amino acids long. V trimming: 0 bases; J trimming: 4 bases; junction bases outside the gene matches: 3. CDR1 is SGHVS, CDR2 FQNEAQ, per germline. Here the CDR3 DNA reads TGTGCCAGCAGCTTAGCCAGGACAGGGGTCACCGGGGAGCTGTTTTTT. It translates to CASSLARTGVTGELFF.

The V gene is TRBV14, the J gene TRBJ1-2; D remains unclear. This CDR3 region has 13 residues. Germline CDR1 and CDR2: SGHDN and FVKESK. Trimming left V 4 bases short and J 3 bases short, with 9 bases between. CDR3 sequence reads: CASSLSQDYGYTF. CDR3 nucleotides: TGTGCCAGCAGCCTTTCCCAGGACTATGGCTACACCTTC.

This chain connects TRBV11-2 to TRBJ1-2; D is undetermined. CDR3 length: 12 amino acids. Germline V gene data show CDR1 as SGHAT and CDR2 as FQNNGV. V dropped 5 bases and J dropped 1 base, with 5 bases sitting between them. The CDR3 is CASSAVNYGYTF. CDR3 nucleotides: TGTGCCAGCAGCGCAGTTAACTATGGCTACACCTTC.